This entry lists 5 T cell receptor beta chains sequenced from one sample in a study of blood T cell repertoires in COVID-19. Sequencing used immunoSEQ multiplex PCR; TCRdb keeps in-frame clones, though not all of them. The table records 100,000 to 150,000 clones, more than 75% of them present only once. Sequences were obtained from peripheral blood. Receptors originate from a man between 60 and 70 years old with COVID-19, enrolled during active disease.

This clone has a single count. This chain links TRBV12-5 with TRBJ2-7; 9 positions agree with TRBD1. The CDR3 is 13 residues long. Unmatched junction bases numbered 5, after V lost 5 bases and J lost 6 bases. Looked up from germline, CDR1 is LGHNT and CDR2 is FRNRAP. The CDR3 region is CASGHGTGLEQYF. CDR3 coding DNA: TGTGCTAGTGGTCACGGGACAGGGCTCGAGCAGTACTTC.

The chain uses TRBV5-1 and TRBJ2-7; possible D gene TRBD2, 5 bases. V lost 1 base and J 7 bases, leaving 15 bases between the germline ends. The CDR3 runs to 14 residues. The germline gives CDR1 SGHRS, CDR2 YFSETQ. This CDR3 is CASSLRGQVGEQYF. The CDR3 coding sequence is TGCGCCAGCAGCTTGAGAGGGCAAGTGGGTGAGCAGTACTTC.

This sequence joins TRBV18 and TRBJ1-4; no definite D call. The length of the CDR3 is 16 residues. The V end lost 3 bases, the J end lost 0 bases, and 11 bases lay between the germline ends. The germline CDR1 and CDR2 sequences are KGHSH and LQKENI. CDR3 region: CASSPIMAATNEKLFF. The CDR3 DNA reads TGTGCCAGCTCACCTATAATGGCCGCAACTAATGAAAAACTGTTTTTT.

This clone was counted a single time. The chain is built from TRBV11-2 and TRBJ1-5; D might be TRBD1 (5 bases). This CDR3 region has 18 residues. V was cut by 6 bases and J by 0 bases, with 21 bases left in between. In germline, CDR1 is SGHAT, CDR2 FQNNGV. CDR3 region: CASRKAQGDPASNQPQHF. Written as DNA, the CDR3 is TGTGCCAGCAGGAAGGCTCAGGGTGACCCGGCTAGCAATCAGCCCCAGCATTTT.

This chain links TRBV2 with TRBJ2-7, with 11 bases identical to TRBD2. Losses at the gene ends were 3 bases for V and 0 bases for J; bases not matched to a gene: 4. The germline CDR1 and CDR2 sequences are SNHLY and FYNNEI. This CDR3 spans 16 amino acids. This CDR3 reads CASSDIGTSGSYEQYF. The DNA for the CDR3 is TGTGCCAGCAGTGATATCGGGACTAGCGGCTCCTACGAGCAGTACTTC.